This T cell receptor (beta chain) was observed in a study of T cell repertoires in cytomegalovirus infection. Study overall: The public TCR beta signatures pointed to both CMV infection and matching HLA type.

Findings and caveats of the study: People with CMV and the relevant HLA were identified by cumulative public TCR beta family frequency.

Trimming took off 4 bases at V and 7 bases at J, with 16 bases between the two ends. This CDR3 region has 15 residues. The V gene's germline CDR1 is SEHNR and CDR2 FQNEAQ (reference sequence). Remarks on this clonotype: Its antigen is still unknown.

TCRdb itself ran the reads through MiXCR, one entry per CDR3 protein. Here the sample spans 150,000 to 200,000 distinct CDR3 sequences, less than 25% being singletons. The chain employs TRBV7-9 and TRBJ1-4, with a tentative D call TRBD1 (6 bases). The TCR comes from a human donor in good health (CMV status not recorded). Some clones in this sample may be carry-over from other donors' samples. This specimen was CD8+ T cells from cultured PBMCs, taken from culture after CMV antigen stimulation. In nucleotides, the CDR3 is TGTGCCAGCAGCTCGGTGGGGGGGGCTGGTGAAAAACTGTTTTTT. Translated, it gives CASSSVGGAGEKLFF.